The 32 T cell receptor beta chains below were found in one sample sequenced in a study of siplizumab effects on memory and regulatory T cells. Here immunoSEQ multiplex PCR was the method, and the copy in TCRdb shows in-frame clones only, minus some. The table has some 64,000 clones, 70% to 80% seen once. The specimen was memory CD4+ T cells sorted from blood. The receptors were gathered from a human donor in good health.

J is TRBJ1-6 and V is TRBV10-3; D unclear. The CDR3 contains 14 residues. V was cut by 11 bases and J by 6 bases, with 17 bases left in between. CDR1 and CDR2 from the germline V gene are ENHRY and SYGVKD. DNA of the CDR3: TGTGCCGCCTCCAGCTCCCTGAGTAATTCACCCCTCCACTTT. This translates into CAASSSLSNSPLHF.

This clone was seen more than once but under ten times. The rearrangement links TRBV21-1 to TRBJ2-7; TRBD1, as called in the table, went unchecked against the DNA. TRBV21-1 is labeled a pseudogene. CDR3 length equals 16 residues. The CDR3 region is CASSPTRDRVLCEQYF. The DNA of the CDR3 is TGTGCCAGCAGCCCGACTCGGGACAGAGTCCTTTGCGAGCAGTACTTC.

The chain recombines TRBV12-5 with TRBJ2-7; 7 bases fit TRBD2. This CDR3 has 14 residues. Trimming cost V 7 bases and J 0 bases; bases outside gene matches: 6. Germline CDR1 reads LGHNT; CDR2 reads FRNRAP. Here the CDR3 reads CASVRGVSSYEQYF. The CDR3 nucleotides read TGTGCTAGTGTCCGGGGGGTTAGCTCCTACGAGCAGTACTTC.

V is TRBV5-6 and J is TRBJ1-1, with 8 bases identical to TRBD1. Trimming removed 3 bases from V and 6 bases from J; junction bases left unmatched: 4. The CDR3 consists of 13 residues. Germline CDR1 and CDR2: SGHDT and YYEEEE. This chain's CDR3 is CASSWTGWAEAFF. The CDR3 region has the DNA TGTGCCAGCAGCTGGACAGGGTGGGCTGAAGCTTTCTTT.

Notes on this clone: This same CDR3 is encoded by further DNA sequences in the sample. The genes are TRBV5-1 and TRBJ1-1; 7 bases agree with TRBD1. Per the germline V gene, CDR1 is SGHRS and CDR2 is YFSETQ. Trimming at V came to 1 base and at J to 0 bases, leaving 0 bases not matched to a gene. This CDR3 region has 14 residues. CDR3 protein: CASSLTGVNTEAFF. DNA for the CDR3: TGCGCCAGCAGCTTGACAGGGGTGAACACTGAAGCTTTCTTT.

The chain has TRBV30 and TRBJ2-7; no definite D call. Germline-derived CDR1 and CDR2 are GTSNPN and SVGIG (reference sequence). The length of the CDR3 is 13 residues. Deletions cut 3 bases from V and 3 bases from J, with 12 bases between. The CDR3 nucleotides are TGTGCCTGGAGAGGGCAGCGTCTCTACGAGCAGTACTTC. This encodes CAWRGQRLYEQYF. The full variable domain, in which reference TRBV30 and TRBJ2-7 provide the parts outside the CDR3, is SQTIHQWPATLVQPVGSPLSLECTVEGTSNPNLYWYRQAAGRGLQLLFYSVGIGQISSEVPQNLSASRPQDRQFILSSKKLLLSDSGFYLCAWRGQRLYEQYFGPGTRLTVT.

In the case of this clone: Other DNA sequences in this specimen translate into the identical CDR3. V is TRBV28 and J is TRBJ1-5, with D hard to call. The CDR3 is 12 residues long. V gave up 7 bases and J gave up 2 bases, with 6 bases separating them. Germline loops: CDR1 MDHEN, CDR2 SYDVKM. CDR3 nucleotide sequence: TGTGCCAGCAATCGGGGCAATCAGCCCCAGCATTTT. This sequence encodes CASNRGNQPQHF.

The CDR3 sequence is CASSLGTSGGHSGANVLTF. In nucleotides, the CDR3 is TGCGCCAGCAGCTTGGGTACTAGCGGGGGGCACTCTGGGGCCAACGTCCTGACTTTC. The J gene is TRBJ2-6, the V gene TRBV5-1, with 12 bases identical to TRBD2. This CDR3 spans 19 amino acids. With 0 bases clipped from V and 0 bases from J, the junction kept 4 bases outside the gene matches. CDR1 is SGHRS, CDR2 YFSETQ, per germline.

The chain is built from TRBV7-3 and TRBJ2-7, with D unresolved. CDR1 is SGHTA, CDR2 FQGTGA, per germline. This CDR3 contains 15 residues. With 5 bases removed from V and 0 bases from J, the gap between germline ends came to 14 bases. The CDR3 coding sequence is TGTGCCAGCAGCCTAGACCCGGACGGCTCCTACGAGCAGTACTTC. Encoded protein: CASSLDPDGSYEQYF.

The genes are TRBV7-3 and TRBJ2-3; no reliable D call. CDR1 and CDR2 from the germline V gene are SGHTA and FQGTGA. The germline V and J ends were trimmed by 5 bases and 6 bases, with 15 bases remaining between them. The CDR3 loop spans 14 amino acids. The CDR3 sequence: CASSNPPFADTQYF. CDR3 DNA: TGTGCCAGCAGCAATCCCCCATTCGCGGATACGCAGTATTTT.

A few counts support this clone. The J gene is TRBJ2-2, the V gene TRBV7-2, with 15 nucleotides matching TRBD2. The J segment lost 8 bases and the V segment lost 5 bases, leaving 6 bases of the junction unmatched. Germline V gene lookup returns CDR1 SGHTA and CDR2 FQGNSA. The CDR3 is 16 residues long. CDR3 sequence: CASSPGLAGGLGELFF. For the CDR3, the DNA is TGTGCCAGCAGCCCAGGACTAGCGGGGGGGCTTGGGGAGCTGTTTTTT.

The rearrangement uses TRBV15 and TRBJ1-4; TRBD1 matches 10 bases. The J segment lost 8 bases and the V segment lost 2 bases, leaving 8 bases of the junction unmatched. Germline CDR1 and CDR2: LNHNV and YYDKDF (reference sequence). The CDR3 is 16 amino acids. The CDR3 is CATSRRGQGEGEKLFF. The CDR3 region has the DNA TGTGCCACCAGCAGACGCGGACAGGGGGAAGGGGAAAAACTGTTTTTT.

V usage is TRBV19 and J usage is TRBJ1-3; D gene ambiguous. V lost 3 bases and J 3 bases, leaving 9 bases between the germline ends. From germline, CDR1 is LNHDA and CDR2 SQIVND (reference sequence). The CDR3 runs to 14 residues. Here the CDR3 reads CASSIGQSGNTIYF. CDR3 DNA: TGTGCCAGTAGTATCGGGCAGAGTGGAAACACCATATATTTT.

The rearrangement links TRBV6-1 to TRBJ2-4; the match to TRBD2 covers 7 bases. With 6 bases clipped from V and 5 bases from J, the junction kept 10 bases outside the gene matches. The CDR3 spans 15 residues. The germline CDR1 and CDR2 sequences are MNHNS and SASEGT. In nucleotides, the CDR3 is TGTGCCAGCAGCCCCTACGCGGGGGTGGAAAACATTCAGTACTTC. Translating gives CASSPYAGVENIQYF.

The gene calls are TRBV10-3 and TRBJ2-7; 8 bases line up with TRBD1. Per the germline V gene, CDR1 is ENHRY and CDR2 is SYGVKD. The CDR3 loop spans 15 amino acids. Losses at the gene ends were 7 bases for V and 0 bases for J; bases not matched to a gene: 8. The CDR3 loop is CAIKRTGSTSYEQYF. The CDR3 coding sequence is TGTGCCATCAAGAGGACAGGGAGCACCTCCTACGAGCAGTACTTC.

The chain recombines TRBV28 with TRBJ2-3; D is possibly TRBD1 (6 bases). The CDR3 is made up of 15 amino acids. The germline V and J ends were trimmed by 6 bases and 7 bases, with 20 bases remaining between them. Germline lookup yields CDR1 MDHEN and CDR2 SYDVKM. CDR3 DNA: TGTGCCAGCAGCCGACTGGGGGCGTTAGTTAATACGCAGTATTTT. As protein: CASSRLGALVNTQYF.

This clone appeared once. The chain links TRBV28 to TRBJ2-7; 8 bases are shared with TRBD2. CDR1 MDHEN and CDR2 SYDVKM come from the germline V gene. This CDR3 is 15 amino acids long. V gave up 3 bases and J gave up 5 bases; unmatched junction bases: 9. As DNA, the CDR3 is TGTGCCAGCAGTTTGCTAGCGGGTGCGGCTAACGAGCAGTACTTC. Amino acids: CASSLLAGAANEQYF.

This clone was found a few times. The chain joins TRBV11-1 to TRBJ2-5; D unclear. V gave up 1 base and J gave up 7 bases, with 10 bases separating them. The germline V gene encodes CDR1 SGHAT and CDR2 FQDESV (reference sequence). There are 13 residues in the CDR3. CDR3 in amino acids: CASSLDRYGTQYF. The CDR3 nucleotides are TGTGCCAGCAGCTTAGACCGCTACGGGACCCAGTACTTC.

The chain uses TRBV18 and TRBJ2-3, with D possibly being TRBD1 or TRBD2 (5 bases each). The CDR3 covers 14 residues. The V end lost 4 bases, the J end lost 4 bases, and 12 bases lay between the germline ends. The germline CDR1 and CDR2 sequences are KGHSH and LQKENI. The CDR3 sequence is CASSLGAKADTQYF. CDR3 in DNA: TGTGCCAGCTCACTCGGGGCCAAGGCAGATACGCAGTATTTT.

This chain joins TRBV9 and TRBJ2-2; D not resolved. CDR3 length: 14 residues. The V and J ends lost 0 bases and 1 base respectively, with 4 bases between them. Germline V gene lookup returns CDR1 SGDLS and CDR2 YYNGEE. The CDR3 sequence: CASSVAGNTGELFF. The CDR3 bases are TGTGCCAGCAGCGTAGCGGGGAACACCGGGGAGCTGTTTTTT.

The V and J genes are TRBV6-5 and TRBJ2-5, with D maybe TRBD2 (6 bases). The V end was cut by 9 bases, the J end by 3 bases, with 20 bases between. This CDR3 region has 15 residues. Germline CDR1 and CDR2: MNHEY and SVGAGI. The chain's CDR3 is CARYPGEDPEETQYF. The CDR3 DNA is TGTGCCAGATACCCGGGGGAAGATCCCGAAGAGACCCAGTACTTC.

This rearrangement joins TRBV4-2 to TRBJ2-1, with 11 nucleotides matching TRBD2. Germline values: CDR1 LGHNA, CDR2 YNFKEQ. V was pared by 1 base and J by 10 bases, with 9 bases of the junction left unmatched. CDR3 length: 16 residues. The CDR3 sequence is CASSQGSSGGAKEQFF. The CDR3 nucleotides read TGTGCCAGCAGCCAAGGGAGTAGCGGGGGGGCAAAGGAGCAGTTCTTC.

This clone came up a few times. The chain recombines TRBV19 with TRBJ1-5; D possibly corresponds to TRBD1 (5 bases). Germline V gene lookup returns CDR1 LNHDA and CDR2 SQIVND (reference sequence). Trimming took off 7 bases at V and 2 bases at J, with 18 bases between the two ends. The length of the CDR3 is 16 residues. The CDR3: CASNSLRDLGNQPQHF. Here the CDR3 DNA reads TGTGCCAGTAACTCCCTCAGGGATTTGGGCAATCAGCCCCAGCATTTT.

The DNA of the CDR3 is TGTGCCAGTAGTCCCAGGGACCCGAACACTGAAGCTTTCTTT. Amino acid sequence: CASSPRDPNTEAFF. The gene calls are TRBV19 and TRBJ1-1; D is possibly TRBD1 (5 bases). This CDR3 spans 14 amino acids. CDR1 LNHDA and CDR2 SQIVND come from the germline V gene (reference sequence). V lost 5 bases to trimming and J lost 1 base, with 11 bases between them.

The V call is TRBV7-2, the J call TRBJ2-1, with a weak D call TRBD2 (7 bases). CDR3 length equals 16 residues. Germline assignment: CDR1 SGHTA and CDR2 FQGNSA. Trimming removed 0 bases from V and 3 bases from J, with 12 bases in between. The CDR3 here is CASSLAGGPFYNEQFF. CDR3 nucleotide sequence: TGTGCCAGCAGCTTAGCGGGGGGGCCTTTCTACAATGAGCAGTTCTTC.

This clone was seen a handful of times. The chain joins TRBV28 to TRBJ1-2, with D uncertain. Trimming stripped 3 bases from V and 13 bases from J, with 12 bases between. Germline CDR1 reads MDHEN; CDR2 reads SYDVKM. The CDR3 totals 11 residues. The CDR3 sequence: CASSFGSFGTF. The DNA for the CDR3 is TGTGCCAGCAGTTTCGGGTCTTTCGGCACCTTC.

V and J are TRBV18 and TRBJ2-1; either TRBD1 or TRBD2 may fit D (5 bases each). Per the germline V gene, CDR1 is KGHSH and CDR2 is LQKENI. The CDR3 runs 11 residues. V was clipped by 2 bases and J by 10 bases, with 6 bases between them. CDR3 residues: CASSPGGEQFF. CDR3 sequence (DNA): TGTGCCAGCTCACCAGGGGGAGAGCAGTTCTTC.

J is TRBJ2-7 and V is TRBV21-1; no check of the table's D call, TRBD2, against the DNA was made. TRBV21-1 is a listed pseudogene. The CDR3 is made up of 19 amino acids. For the CDR3, the DNA is TGTGCCAGCAGCAAACTTCCCGGCGAGGTAGCGGGGCCAACCTACGAGCAGTACTTC. Amino acids: CASSKLPGEVAGPTYEQYF.

This clone was seen once. The chain carries TRBV6-5 and TRBJ1-5; D ambiguous. The V and J ends lost 0 bases and 7 bases respectively, with 13 bases between them. The CDR3 loop spans 15 amino acids. Germline-derived CDR1 and CDR2 are MNHEY and SVGAGI. The CDR3: CASSYSTTLGQPQHF. CDR3 sequence (DNA): TGTGCCAGCAGTTACTCGACTACCCTGGGGCAGCCCCAGCATTTT.

This rearrangement joins TRBV12-1 to TRBJ1-1; the table's D call, TRBD1, was not checked against the DNA. TRBV12-1 counts as a pseudogene. The CDR3 is made up of 15 amino acids. CDR3 residues: CAGVRQQFLNTEAFF. CDR3 DNA sequence: TGTGCCGGGGTAAGACAGCAATTTCTGAACACTGAAGCTTTCTTT.

This chain joins TRBV4-1 and TRBJ1-1; possibly TRBD1 for D (5 bases). Germline assignment: CDR1 MGHRA and CDR2 YSYEKL. This CDR3 has 14 residues. The V gene lost 1 base and the J gene lost 2 bases, with 8 bases spanning the gap. The DNA of the CDR3 is TGCGCCAGCAGCCAAGTGGGGGGAAACACTGAAGCTTTCTTT. Its protein product is CASSQVGGNTEAFF.

This clone occurred once. The rearrangement joins TRBV6-1 to TRBJ2-5; D is ambiguous. CDR1 and CDR2 (germline): MNHNS, SASEGT. Trimming cost V 6 bases and J 4 bases, with 12 bases left between them. The CDR3 has 13 residues. CDR3 loop: CASRPPVIETQYF. The DNA for the CDR3 is TGTGCCAGCAGGCCGCCCGTGATAGAGACCCAGTACTTC.